These 32 T cell receptor beta chains came from one sample sequenced in a study of T cells in localized non-small cell lung cancer. Profiling relied on immunoSEQ multiplex PCR, and the TCRdb table lists in-frame clones only, not all of them. The sample includes 1,000 or so clones, less than 25% of them seen just once. This specimen was normal lung tissue next to the tumor, taken before any cancer treatment. The receptor set was obtained from a man between 40 and 75 years old with stage I lung adenocarcinoma.

This clone turned up a few times. This sequence joins TRBV9 and TRBJ2-7, with 9 bases that match TRBD1. After removal of 5 bases from V and 5 bases from J, the junction contained 20 bases not matched to a gene. The length of the CDR3 is 18 residues. In germline, CDR1 is SGDLS, CDR2 YYNGEE. The CDR3 DNA sequence: TGTGCCAGCAGTGAAGCGTTCGGACAGGGGATCTCCCCTGACGAGCAGTACTTC. The encoded protein is CASSEAFGQGISPDEQYF.

J is TRBJ2-1 and V is TRBV5-1; the D gene is possibly TRBD2 (5 bases). V was shortened by 4 bases and J by 7 bases, with 21 bases between the two germline ends. CDR1 SGHRS and CDR2 YFSETQ come from the germline V gene. The CDR3 contains 16 residues. The CDR3 region has the DNA TGCGCCAGCAGCATCGGACTCAGATCGGAGAGAAATGAGCAGTTCTTC. Protein product: CASSIGLRSERNEQFF.

This clone was observed a few times. The chain couples TRBV11-3 to TRBJ2-1; D may match TRBD1 or TRBD2 (6 bases each). The CDR3 totals 19 residues. The germline gives CDR1 SGHNT, CDR2 YENEEA. V gave up 1 base and J gave up 0 bases, with 19 bases separating them. CDR3 sequence reads: CASSLVGWGASSSYNEQFF. The CDR3 DNA reads as TGTGCCAGCAGCTTAGTGGGGTGGGGGGCTTCTAGCTCCTACAATGAGCAGTTCTTC. The variable domain in full, completed from reference TRBV11-3 and TRBJ2-1, reads EAGVVQSPRYKIIEKKQPVAFWCNPISGHNTLYWYLQNLGQGPELLIRYENEEAVDDSQLPKDRFSAERLKGVDSTLKIQPAELGDSAVYLCASSLVGWGASSSYNEQFFGPGTRLTVL.

By share, this clone counts as large (0.1 to 1%). V gene TRBV28 combines with J gene TRBJ1-5; weak D call: TRBD1 (6 bases). Germline V gives CDR1 MDHEN, CDR2 SYDVKM. There are 14 residues in the CDR3. Trimming stripped 6 bases from V and 5 bases from J, with 14 bases between. The CDR3 DNA follows: TGTGCCAGCAGAAGTACAGGGATGGATCAGCCCCAGCATTTT. Protein product: CASRSTGMDQPQHF. The entire variable domain, with the rest obtained from reference TRBV28 and TRBJ1-5, is as follows: DVKVTQSSRYLVKRTGEKVFLECVQDMDHENMFWYRQDPGLGLRLIYFSYDVKMKEKGDIPEGYSVSREKKERFSLILESASTNQTSMYLCASRSTGMDQPQHFGDGTRLSIL.

The chain recombines TRBV11-3 with TRBJ2-6; D remains ambiguous. V shed 4 bases and J shed 0 bases, with 4 bases lying between them. The CDR3 extends over 14 amino acids. From germline, CDR1 is SGHNT and CDR2 YENEEA. Written as DNA, the CDR3 is TGTGCCAGCAGCTCGAACTCTGGGGCCAACGTCCTGACTTTC. Its protein product is CASSSNSGANVLTF.

The chain recombines TRBV28 with TRBJ1-6; 7 bases map to TRBD1. Looked up from germline, CDR1 is MDHEN and CDR2 is SYDVKM. This CDR3 has 15 amino acids. V gave up 6 bases and J gave up 7 bases; unmatched junction bases: 9. The CDR3 DNA follows: TGTGCCAGCAGCCCCGAGACAGGGCGAAATTCACCCCTCCACTTT. Protein sequence: CASSPETGRNSPLHF.

V and J are TRBV19 and TRBJ1-6; D unresolved. The V and J ends lost 6 bases and 9 bases respectively, with 12 bases between them. The CDR3 covers 13 residues. CDR1 is LNHDA and CDR2 is SQIVND in the germline V gene (reference sequence). CDR3 DNA sequence: TGTGCCAGTAGGGGAGACAAGAGTTCACCCCTCCACTTT. Translated, it gives CASRGDKSSPLHF.

The chain carries TRBV11-3 and TRBJ1-2; TRBD1 agrees at 8 bases. V was clipped by 3 bases and J by 5 bases; unmatched bases: 5. CDR1 SGHNT and CDR2 YENEEA come from the germline V gene. The CDR3 consists of 14 residues. The CDR3 sequence: CASSLTGARYGYTF. The CDR3 DNA reads TGTGCCAGCAGCTTGACAGGGGCTAGATATGGCTACACCTTC.

The J gene is TRBJ2-1, the V gene TRBV6-8; 7 bases are a match to TRBD1. The CDR3 is 15 amino acids. The germline gives CDR1 MNHGY, CDR2 SAAAGT. With 6 bases clipped from V and 10 bases from J, the junction kept 15 bases outside the gene matches. CDR3 in DNA: TGTGCCAGCAGCGCCGGGACAGTCCCGGCACAGGAGCAGTTCTTC. Amino acid sequence: CASSAGTVPAQEQFF.

This chain uses TRBV15 with TRBJ2-1; a weak D match, TRBD2 (6 bases). The CDR3 loop spans 16 amino acids. The germline gives CDR1 LNHNV, CDR2 YYDKDF (reference sequence). Trimming pared 0 bases from V and 5 bases from J, leaving 14 bases between. The CDR3 spells CATSRDSGELHNEQFF. The CDR3 coding sequence is TGTGCCACCAGCAGAGATTCGGGGGAGCTCCACAATGAGCAGTTCTTC.

The chain is built from TRBV30 and TRBJ2-7; D possibly corresponds to TRBD2 (7 bases). The CDR3 runs to 12 residues. The V and J ends lost 0 bases and 9 bases respectively, with 12 bases between them. Germline V CDR1 and CDR2: GTSNPN, SVGIG (reference sequence). CDR3 residues: CAWSVRGGVQYF. CDR3 sequence (DNA): TGTGCCTGGAGTGTAAGAGGGGGGGTGCAGTACTTC. The full variable domain, its missing parts supplied by reference TRBV30 and TRBJ2-7, is SQTIHQWPATLVQPVGSPLSLECTVEGTSNPNLYWYRQAAGRGLQLLFYSVGIGQISSEVPQNLSASRPQDRQFILSSKKLLLSDSGFYLCAWSVRGGVQYFGPGTRLTVT.

The chain carries TRBV18 and TRBJ2-5; no clear D gene. V was trimmed by 1 base and J by 3 bases, leaving 6 bases between them. The CDR3 runs to 13 residues. Germline lookup yields CDR1 KGHSH and CDR2 LQKENI. CDR3 DNA: TGTGCCAGCTCACCACTTCTGAAAGAGACCCAGTACTTC. Its protein product is CASSPLLKETQYF.

The chain employs TRBV30 and TRBJ2-5, with D perhaps TRBD1 (5 bases). The CDR3 loop spans 11 amino acids. Germline V gives CDR1 GTSNPN, CDR2 SVGIG (reference sequence). V was cut by 4 bases and J by 2 bases, with 5 bases left in between. CDR3 loop: CAWKGQETQYF. In DNA, the CDR3 is TGTGCCTGGAAGGGGCAAGAGACCCAGTACTTC.

The rearrangement uses TRBV18 and TRBJ1-1; D gene uncertain. The germline V and J ends were trimmed by 3 bases and 0 bases, with 5 bases remaining between them. Germline V lookup: CDR1 KGHSH, CDR2 LQKENI. The CDR3 is made up of 13 amino acids. Here the CDR3 DNA reads TGTGCCAGCTCACCGAATCTGAACACTGAAGCTTTCTTT. It encodes CASSPNLNTEAFF.

About this clone: A junction boundary mismatches the germline segment, possibly from a read error. The V and J genes are TRBV6-8 and TRBJ2-1; D gene ambiguous. The CDR3 consists of 16 residues. Germline V gives CDR1 MNHGY, CDR2 SAAAGT. CDR3 sequence: CASSDSHQSSYNEQFF. The CDR3 nucleotides are TGTGCCAGCAGTGACTCGCATCAAAGCTCCTACAATGAGCAGTTCTTC.

The chain has TRBV10-2 and TRBJ2-7, with D possibly being TRBD1 (5 bases). Between the trimmed V and J ends, which lost 6 bases and 0 bases, there was a span of 9 bases. The CDR3 covers 13 residues. Germline CDR1 and CDR2: WSHSY and SAAADI. The CDR3 DNA sequence: TGCGCCAGCAGGCAGGGAAACTCCTACGAGCAGTACTTC. This gives the protein CASRQGNSYEQYF.

This rearrangement joins TRBV6-8 to TRBJ2-1; 12 nucleotides agree with TRBD2. Germline assignment: CDR1 MNHGY and CDR2 SAAAGT. Trimming took 5 bases from V and 8 from J; bases not matched to a gene: 4. The CDR3 length is 14 residues. Written as DNA, the CDR3 is TGTGCCAGCAGTGCCCGACTAGCGGGAGATGAGCAGTTCTTC. Translated, it gives CASSARLAGDEQFF.

The chain uses TRBV11-3 and TRBJ2-5; D gene uncertain. The CDR3 consists of 14 residues. Germline V gene data show CDR1 as SGHNT and CDR2 as YENEEA. V was clipped by 2 bases and J by 1 base, with 8 bases between them. The CDR3 DNA follows: TGTGCCAGCAGCTTATCAGGCAGCCAAGAGACCCAGTACTTC. Protein product: CASSLSGSQETQYF. Full variable domain (remainder filled in from reference TRBV11-3 and TRBJ2-5): EAGVVQSPRYKIIEKKQPVAFWCNPISGHNTLYWYLQNLGQGPELLIRYENEEAVDDSQLPKDRFSAERLKGVDSTLKIQPAELGDSAVYLCASSLSGSQETQYFGPGTRLLVL.

The V gene is TRBV11-3, the J gene TRBJ1-4; TRBD1 aligns across 9 bases. The junction had 8 bases not matched to a gene; V was cut back by 1 base and J by 8 bases. The CDR3 has 16 residues. Germline V gene lookup returns CDR1 SGHNT and CDR2 YENEEA. The CDR3 nucleotides read TGTGCCAGCAGCTTAGGGGGCTCCGGGACAGGGGAAAAACTGTTTTTT. It translates to CASSLGGSGTGEKLFF.

The J gene is TRBJ2-7, the V gene TRBV5-1; TRBD1 aligns across 9 bases. CDR1 is SGHRS and CDR2 is YFSETQ in the germline V gene. The CDR3 contains 15 residues. J lost 5 bases, V lost 1 base, and 7 bases had no gene match. The CDR3 sequence is CASSLPGTGRNEQYF. The DNA for the CDR3 is TGCGCCAGCAGCTTGCCCGGGACAGGGAGGAACGAGCAGTACTTC.

This rearrangement joins TRBV5-1 to TRBJ2-5, with TRBD2 identical over 8 bases. The CDR3 has 14 residues. Trimming took 0 bases from V and 5 from J; bases not matched to a gene: 3. Germline V gives CDR1 SGHRS, CDR2 YFSETQ. The CDR3 region is CASSLAGGEETQYF. The CDR3 DNA sequence: TGCGCCAGCAGCTTGGCCGGGGGGGAGGAGACCCAGTACTTC.

The rearrangement joins TRBV30 to TRBJ2-3; TRBD2 agrees at 10 bases. J lost 1 base, V lost 3 bases, and 7 bases had no gene match. CDR3 length: 16 amino acids. Germline V CDR1 and CDR2: GTSNPN, SVGIG (reference sequence). The CDR3 loop is CAWSISGRGGTDTQYF. CDR3 DNA sequence: TGTGCCTGGAGCATAAGCGGGAGGGGGGGCACAGATACGCAGTATTTT.

V is TRBV18 and J is TRBJ1-6; tentative D call: TRBD1 (6 bases). Trimming took 4 bases from V and 2 from J, leaving 6 bases between them. CDR1 and CDR2 from the germline V gene are KGHSH and LQKENI. This CDR3 comprises 14 residues. The CDR3 loop is CASSQGAYNSPLHF. The CDR3 DNA reads as TGTGCCAGCTCACAGGGGGCCTATAATTCACCCCTCCACTTT.

This chain uses TRBV30 with TRBJ1-1; 7 bases are a match to TRBD1. The V gene's germline CDR1 is GTSNPN and CDR2 SVGIG (reference sequence). Losses at the gene ends were 3 bases for V and 6 bases for J; bases not matched to a gene: 1. The CDR3 runs 11 residues. DNA of the CDR3: TGTGCCTGGAGCGGGACAGCTGAAGCTTTCTTT. Its translation: CAWSGTAEAFF. Full variable domain (missing parts from reference TRBV30 and TRBJ1-1): SQTIHQWPATLVQPVGSPLSLECTVEGTSNPNLYWYRQAAGRGLQLLFYSVGIGQISSEVPQNLSASRPQDRQFILSSKKLLLSDSGFYLCAWSGTAEAFFGQGTRLTVV.

This clone was counted between two and nine times. This chain uses TRBV1 with TRBJ1-4. TRBV1 is shown as a pseudogene. There are 16 residues in the CDR3. The CDR3 nucleotides read TGCGCCAGCAGCCAAGATTTAACGGTGGGGAATGAAAAACTGTTTTTT. It specifies CASSQDLTVGNEKLFF.

The rearrangement links TRBV10-3 to TRBJ2-1, with TRBD1 matching over 11 bases. CDR1 is ENHRY, CDR2 SYGVKD, per germline. This CDR3 comprises 18 residues. J was trimmed by 0 bases and V by 0 bases; bases with no gene match: 4. CDR3 sequence reads: CAISESRGTGGSYNEQFF. CDR3 sequence (DNA): TGTGCCATCAGTGAGTCGAGGGGGACAGGGGGCTCCTACAATGAGCAGTTCTTC.

The sample holds a few counts of this clone. The chain has TRBV28 and TRBJ2-1; weak D call: TRBD2 (5 bases). Germline V gives CDR1 MDHEN, CDR2 SYDVKM. This CDR3 has 16 residues. The V end lost 5 bases, the J end lost 5 bases, and 19 bases lay between the germline ends. CDR3 loop: CASSIRRGLGNNEQFF. Here the CDR3 DNA reads TGTGCCAGCAGTATTCGGCGAGGGCTGGGTAACAATGAGCAGTTCTTC.

This chain's CDR3 is CASRSLDRKPTGELFF. The DNA of the CDR3 is TGTGCAAGTCGCTCCCTTGACAGAAAACCCACCGGGGAGCTGTTTTTT. The chain employs TRBV12-2 and TRBJ2-2; no check of the table's D call, TRBD1, against the DNA was made. TRBV12-2 is an annotated pseudogene. This CDR3 has 16 amino acids.

The rearrangement joins TRBV6-1 to TRBJ1-2; 8 bases map to TRBD1. The CDR3 contains 14 residues. With V trimmed by 1 base and J by 2 bases, 0 bases remained unmatched. Germline values: CDR1 MNHNS, CDR2 SASEGT. The CDR3, as DNA: TGTGCCAGCAGTGAAGGGACAGGGAACTATGGCTACACCTTC. The encoded protein is CASSEGTGNYGYTF.

The V call is TRBV11-3, the J call TRBJ2-1, with 14 nucleotides matching TRBD2. Looked up from germline, CDR1 is SGHNT and CDR2 is YENEEA. This CDR3 spans 17 amino acids. With 3 bases clipped from V and 2 bases from J, the junction kept 3 bases outside the gene matches. The CDR3 loop reads CASSFGLAGGTYNEQFF. In DNA, the CDR3 is TGTGCCAGCAGCTTCGGACTAGCGGGGGGCACCTACAATGAGCAGTTCTTC.

The chain is built from TRBV28 and TRBJ2-3; D possibly corresponds to TRBD1 (5 bases). The length of the CDR3 is 14 residues. CDR1 is MDHEN and CDR2 is SYDVKM in the germline V gene. Trimming took off 3 bases at V and 3 bases at J, with 10 bases between the two ends. The CDR3 DNA reads as TGTGCCAGCAGTTTTCTGCAGGGAACAGATACGCAGTATTTT. This gives the protein CASSFLQGTDTQYF.

This clone was recorded a few times. The chain is built from TRBV7-2 and TRBJ1-1; possibly TRBD1 for D (5 bases). The CDR3 spans 13 residues. V gave up 4 bases and J gave up 5 bases, with 11 bases separating them. Germline CDR1 and CDR2: SGHTA and FQGNSA. The DNA for the CDR3 is TGTGCCAGCAGCTGGGGGTCGGGGACTGAAGCTTTCTTT. Amino acid sequence: CASSWGSGTEAFF.